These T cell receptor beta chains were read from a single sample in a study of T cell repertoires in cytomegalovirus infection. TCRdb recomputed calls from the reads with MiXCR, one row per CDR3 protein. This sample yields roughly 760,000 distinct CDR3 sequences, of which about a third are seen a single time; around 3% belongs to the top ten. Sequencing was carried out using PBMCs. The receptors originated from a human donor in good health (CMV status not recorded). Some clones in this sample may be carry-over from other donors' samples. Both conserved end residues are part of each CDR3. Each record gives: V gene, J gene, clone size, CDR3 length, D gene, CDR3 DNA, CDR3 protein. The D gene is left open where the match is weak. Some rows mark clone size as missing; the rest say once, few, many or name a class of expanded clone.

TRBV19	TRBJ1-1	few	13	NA	TGTGCCAGTAGTCCCTCGTTGGAAATTGAAGCTTTCTTT	CASSPSLEIEAFF
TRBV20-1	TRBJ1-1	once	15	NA	TGCAGTGCTAGCCGCGGGAAAGGAGTGAACACTGAAGCTTTCTTT	CSASRGKGVNTEAFF
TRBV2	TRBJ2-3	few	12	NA	TGTGCCAGCAGTGCCTCTTTGGATACGCAGTATTTT	CASSASLDTQYF
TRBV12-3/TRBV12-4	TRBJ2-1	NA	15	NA	TGTGCCAGCAGCCCCGCCGGGGAGCTCAACAATGAGCAGTTCTTC	CASSPAGELNNEQFF
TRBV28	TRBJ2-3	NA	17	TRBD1	TGTGCCAGCAGTCTTTCAACCGGGACAGGGATCACAGATACGCAGTATTTT	CASSLSTGTGITDTQYF
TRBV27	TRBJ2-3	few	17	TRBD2	TGTGCCAGCAGTTTTACCCGACTAGCGGGATCCCCAGATACGCAGTATTTT	CASSFTRLAGSPDTQYF
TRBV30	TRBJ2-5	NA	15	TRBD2	TGTGCCTGGAGCGTGGGGACTAGCGGACAAGAGACCCAGTACTTC	CAWSVGTSGQETQYF
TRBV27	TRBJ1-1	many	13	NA	TGTGCCAGCAGTTTATCGCCAAACACTGAAGCTTTCTTT	CASSLSPNTEAFF
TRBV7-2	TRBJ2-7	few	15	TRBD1	TGTGCCAGCAGCAGGACCGGGACAGGCTTCTACGAGCAGTACTTC	CASSRTGTGFYEQYF
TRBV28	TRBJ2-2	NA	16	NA	TGTGCCAGCAGCCCTCCGGGACACACGTCCACCGGGGAGCTGTTTTTT	CASSPPGHTSTGELFF
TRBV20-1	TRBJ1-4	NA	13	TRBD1	TGCAGTGCTCCGGACAGGGTGGAAGAAAAACTGTTTTTT	CSAPDRVEEKLFF
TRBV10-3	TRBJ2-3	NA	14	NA	TGTGCCATCAGTGGGGCAGGGAACCCAGATACGCAGTATTTT	CAISGAGNPDTQYF
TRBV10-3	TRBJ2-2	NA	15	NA	TGTGCCATCATCCCCAAAGACTTGAACACCGGGGAGCTGTTTTTT	CAIIPKDLNTGELFF
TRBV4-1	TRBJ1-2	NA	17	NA	TGCGCCAGCAGCCAAGAATGGGAGACAGATTACTACTATGGCTACACCTTC	CASSQEWETDYYYGYTF
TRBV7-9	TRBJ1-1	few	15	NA	TGTGCCAGCAGCTTAGTTGAGGGATGGGACACTGAAGCTTTCTTT	CASSLVEGWDTEAFF
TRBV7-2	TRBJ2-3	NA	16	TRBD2	TGTGCCAGCAGCTTGGGGGGGGGGGGGGGTAGGGATACGCAGTATTTT	CASSLGGGGGRDTQYF
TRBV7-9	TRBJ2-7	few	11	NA	TGTGCCAGCAGCGTATTGGGGGAGCAGTACTTC	CASSVLGEQYF
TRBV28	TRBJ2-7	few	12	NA	TGTGCCAGCGTAGGGGGAGTCGCCGAGCAGTACTTC	CASVGGVAEQYF
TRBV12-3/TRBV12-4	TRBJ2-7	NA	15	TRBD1	TGTGCCAGCGCCAGGACAGGGCCTCAGTATAGCGAGCAGTACTTC	CASARTGPQYSEQYF
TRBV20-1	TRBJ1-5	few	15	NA	TGCAGTGCTAGAGACGCAGGGGCGGGTTATCAGCCCCAGCATTTT	CSARDAGAGYQPQHF
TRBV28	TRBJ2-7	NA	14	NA	TGTGCCAGCAGTTTGAAGGGTCCCCCCTACGAGCAGTACTTC	CASSLKGPPYEQYF
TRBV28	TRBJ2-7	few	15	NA	TGTGCCAGCAGTTTCTATGGCTGGCCCACCTACGAGCAGTACTTC	CASSFYGWPTYEQYF
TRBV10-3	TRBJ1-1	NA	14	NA	TGTGCCATCAGTGCGCTGGGGGCGGACACTGAAGCTTTCTTT	CAISALGADTEAFF
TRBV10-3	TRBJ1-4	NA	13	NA	TGTGCCATCAGCGGGGACATGGATGAAAAACTGTTTTTT	CAISGDMDEKLFF
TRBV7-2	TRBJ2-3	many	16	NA	TGTGCCAGCAGACCGTCCGGGACGACTCGCACAGATACGCAGTATTTT	CASRPSGTTRTDTQYF
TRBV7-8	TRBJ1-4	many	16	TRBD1	TGTGCCAGCAGCTCCCACGACCGGACAGGGGAAGAAAAACTGTTTTTT	CASSSHDRTGEEKLFF
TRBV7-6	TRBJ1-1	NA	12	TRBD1	TGTGCCAGCAGCTTAGGGGACAGCCAAGCTTTCTTT	CASSLGDSQAFF